The 26 T cell receptor beta chains listed next were all sequenced from one sample in a study of blood T cell repertoires in COVID-19. Profiled with immunoSEQ multiplex PCR; TCRdb holds only in-frame clones, not every one. The sample records 110,000 or so clones, around 81% being singletons. Sample: peripheral blood. These receptors were obtained from a human donor in a cohort sampled during active or convalescent COVID-19.

The V and J genes are TRBV27 and TRBJ1-1; 7 bases line up with TRBD1. With V trimmed by 1 base and J by 6 bases, 8 bases remained unmatched. The CDR3 is made up of 15 amino acids. Germline assignment: CDR1 MNHEY and CDR2 SMNVEV (reference sequence). CDR3 nucleotide sequence: TGTGCCAGCAGTTTATGGGGACAGAATTTGGCTGAAGCTTTCTTT. Translating gives CASSLWGQNLAEAFF.

The genes are TRBV3-1 (or the pseudogene TRBV3-2) and TRBJ1-5; D call uncertain. The CDR3 runs to 14 residues. The V gene's germline CDR1 is LGHDT and CDR2 YNNKEL (reference sequence). Trimming pared 0 bases from V and 4 bases from J, leaving 7 bases between. The CDR3 here is CASSQDWQNQPQHF. CDR3 bases: TGTGCCAGCAGCCAAGATTGGCAGAATCAGCCCCAGCATTTT.

The gene calls are TRBV5-1 and TRBJ1-2; 10 bases agree with TRBD1. CDR1 and CDR2 (germline): SGHRS, YFSETQ. CDR3 size: 16 residues. J lost 8 bases, V lost 0 bases, and 10 bases had no gene match. The chain's CDR3 is CASSLAPGQGLEGYTF. The CDR3 region has the DNA TGCGCCAGCAGCTTGGCCCCGGGACAGGGGCTAGAAGGCTACACCTTC.

This clone has a count of ten or more. The V call is TRBV27, the J call TRBJ2-1, with 7 bases matching TRBD2. The CDR3 is 17 amino acids. The germline CDR1 and CDR2 sequences are MNHEY and SMNVEV (reference sequence). V lost 5 bases to trimming and J lost 0 bases; unmatched junction nucleotides: 10. This CDR3 reads CASSTSVGGSSYNEQFF. CDR3 nucleotides: TGTGCCAGCAGTACATCTGTGGGCGGGAGCTCCTACAATGAGCAGTTCTTC.

The genes are TRBV7-2 and TRBJ2-3; D gene ambiguous. CDR1 and CDR2 from the germline V gene are SGHTA and FQGNSA. V was clipped by 1 base and J by 5 bases, with 4 bases between them. The CDR3 has 12 amino acids. The CDR3 loop is CASSLVRDTQYF. The CDR3 coding sequence is TGTGCCAGCAGCTTAGTTCGAGATACGCAGTATTTT.

This chain uses TRBV4-3 with TRBJ2-7, with a tentative D call TRBD1 (6 bases). The CDR3 runs 16 residues. Germline CDR1 is LGHNA and CDR2 is YSLEER. The V gene lost 2 bases and the J gene lost 5 bases, with 19 bases spanning the gap. The CDR3 DNA follows: TGCGCCAGCAGCCAAAGCGGCCCCAGGGGAGTAAACGAGCAGTACTTC. Protein: CASSQSGPRGVNEQYF.

This clone appeared once. The chain is built from TRBV27 and TRBJ1-5, with 9 bases fitting TRBD1. The CDR3 spans 14 residues. V was pared by 6 bases and J by 5 bases, with 5 bases of the junction left unmatched. Germline lookup yields CDR1 MNHEY and CDR2 SMNVEV (reference sequence). The CDR3 DNA reads as TGTGCCAGCAGGGGACAGGGATGGGATCAGCCCCAGCATTTT. Amino acids: CASRGQGWDQPQHF.

This rearrangement joins TRBV2 to TRBJ2-3, with 8 positions matching TRBD2. Looked up from germline, CDR1 is SNHLY and CDR2 is FYNNEI. The V and J ends lost 7 bases and 2 bases, in that order; junction bases with no gene match: 5. This CDR3 is built from 14 residues. The CDR3 DNA is TGTGCCAGCAAGCCGGGGGGGGTCACAGATACGCAGTATTTT. Its translation is CASKPGGVTDTQYF.

The DNA for the CDR3 is TGCAGCGGTGCGGGCTTGACTAGCGGAAGCACAGATACGCAGTATTTT. This encodes CSGAGLTSGSTDTQYF. This chain connects TRBV29-1 to TRBJ2-3; 9 bases are shared with TRBD2. V dropped 7 bases and J dropped 0; count of bases not matched to a gene: 11. Germline V gives CDR1 SQVTM, CDR2 ANQGSEA. The CDR3 is 16 residues long.

The genes are TRBV11-2 and TRBJ2-7; D is possibly TRBD2 (5 bases). The CDR3 loop spans 15 amino acids. With 3 bases removed from V and 2 bases from J, the gap between germline ends came to 14 bases. Germline V gives CDR1 SGHAT, CDR2 FQNNGV. This CDR3 is CASSFFEGLPYEQYF. CDR3 coding DNA: TGTGCCAGCAGCTTTTTTGAGGGCCTACCCTACGAGCAGTACTTC. Complete variable domain (other parts from reference TRBV11-2 and TRBJ2-7): EAGVAQSPRYKIIEKRQSVAFWCNPISGHATLYWYQQILGQGPKLLIQFQNNGVVDDSQLPKDRFSAERLKGVDSTLKIQPAKLEDSAVYLCASSFFEGLPYEQYFGPGTRLTVT.

This chain links TRBV18 with TRBJ2-5, with D possibly being TRBD1 (6 bases). Germline CDR1 KGHSH, CDR2 LQKENI. V gave up 1 base and J gave up 2 bases, with 11 bases separating them. The CDR3 runs to 15 residues. DNA of the CDR3: TGTGCCAGCTCACCACTGAGTGGACAGCAAGAGACCCAGTACTTC. It codes for CASSPLSGQQETQYF.

This clone was seen once. The chain joins TRBV6-6 to TRBJ2-7; the D gene is possibly TRBD2 (7 bases). Germline V gene data show CDR1 as MNHNY and CDR2 as SVGAGI (reference sequence). The V end was cut by 1 base, the J end by 7 bases, with 14 bases between. The CDR3 has 14 residues. The CDR3 spells CASSYWGGRGEQYF. The CDR3 nucleotides are TGTGCCAGCAGTTACTGGGGGGGGCGCGGGGAGCAGTACTTC.

This sequence joins TRBV7-2 and TRBJ2-7; the match to TRBD2 covers 9 bases. The CDR3 spans 14 residues. With V trimmed by 5 bases and J by 6 bases, 8 bases remained unmatched. Germline V gene lookup returns CDR1 SGHTA and CDR2 FQGNSA. For the CDR3, the DNA is TGTGCCAGCAGCGGCGCGGGAGGGCTTTCCGAGCAGTACTTC. Protein sequence: CASSGAGGLSEQYF.

On this clone itself: Other DNA sequences in the sample encode the same CDR3. The chain links TRBV9 to TRBJ2-1, with D possibly TRBD2 on 5 matching bases. The CDR3 contains 13 residues. Germline CDR1 SGDLS, CDR2 YYNGEE. Trimming shortened V by 0 bases and J by 13 bases, and 14 bases separated the two germline ends. The CDR3, as DNA: TGTGCCAGCAGCGTAGATGAGGGTTTGGAACAGTTCTTC. This codes for CASSVDEGLEQFF.

V and J are TRBV11-3 and TRBJ2-1, with TRBD2 matching 7 bases. V dropped 5 bases and J dropped 0; count of bases not matched to a gene: 7. Germline V CDR1 and CDR2: SGHNT, YENEEA. The CDR3 has 16 amino acids. The CDR3 spells CASSARSGYSYNEQFF. The DNA for the CDR3 is TGTGCCAGCAGCGCGCGTAGCGGGTACTCCTACAATGAGCAGTTCTTC.

This chain uses TRBV18 with TRBJ2-6, with D hard to call. V was pared by 3 bases and J by 4 bases, with 4 bases between. This CDR3 is 13 amino acids long. Germline V lookup: CDR1 KGHSH, CDR2 LQKENI. Here the CDR3 reads CASSPQGANVLTF. The CDR3 DNA sequence: TGTGCCAGCTCACCTCAAGGGGCCAACGTCCTGACTTTC.

V usage is TRBV14 and J usage is TRBJ2-7; possible D gene TRBD2, 7 bases. CDR1 and CDR2 from the germline V gene are SGHDN and FVKESK. The CDR3 extends over 15 amino acids. The V gene lost 6 bases and the J gene lost 2 bases, with 17 bases spanning the gap. CDR3: CASSPSWGGTYEQYF. The DNA for the CDR3 is TGTGCCAGCAGTCCCAGTTGGGGGGGCACCTACGAGCAGTACTTC. Filled out from reference TRBV14 and TRBJ2-7, the complete variable domain reads EAGVTQFPSHSVIEKGQTVTLRCDPISGHDNLYWYRRVMGKEIKFLLHFVKESKQDESGMPNNRFLAERTGGTYSTLKVQPAELEDSGVYFCASSPSWGGTYEQYFGPGTRLTVT.

This clone is medium-sized within its sample. The chain has TRBV27 and TRBJ2-2, with 10 bases aligning to TRBD2. V shed 6 bases and J 4 bases; nucleotides not matched to a gene: 5. Germline CDR1 MNHEY, CDR2 SMNVEV (reference sequence). The CDR3 length is 15 residues. The CDR3 DNA sequence: TGTGCCAGCAGACTTAGCGGGGGGTCCACCGGGGAGCTGTTTTTT. Its translation is CASRLSGGSTGELFF.

The rearrangement joins TRBV7-8 to TRBJ2-1, with D possibly being TRBD1 (5 bases). Germline values: CDR1 SGHVS, CDR2 FQNEAQ. V lost 3 bases and J lost 3, with 6 bases in between. CDR3 length: 13 residues. The CDR3: CASSFGHYNEQFF. In DNA form, the CDR3 reads TGTGCCAGCAGCTTCGGACACTACAATGAGCAGTTCTTC.

The CDR3 loop reads CASSLEGGEKLFF. The CDR3 nucleotides are TGTGCCAGCAGCTTGGAGGGCGGGGAAAAACTGTTTTTT. This chain links TRBV5-4 with TRBJ1-4; no definite D call. CDR1 is SGHNT, CDR2 YYREEE, per germline (reference sequence). This CDR3 spans 13 amino acids. V dropped 0 bases and J dropped 8 bases, with 8 bases sitting between them.

V and J are TRBV6-5 and TRBJ2-1; a possible D gene is TRBD2 (6 bases). The CDR3 runs 15 residues. V lost 1 base and J lost 9, with 16 bases in between. The germline V gene has CDR1 MNHEY and CDR2 SVGAGI. CDR3 DNA: TGTGCCAGCAGTTACTACCGGGACTGGCGTGGTGAGCAGTTCTTC. This encodes CASSYYRDWRGEQFF.

This CDR3 reads CASLIGTGGEPQHF. The CDR3 bases are TGTGCCAGCCTAATCGGGACGGGGGGTGAGCCCCAGCATTTT. The chain is built from TRBV7-8 and TRBJ1-5; maybe TRBD1 (5 bases). This CDR3 is 14 amino acids long. Germline CDR1 reads SGHVS; CDR2 reads FQNEAQ. V lost 8 bases, J lost 8 bases, and 19 bases lay in between.

This rearrangement joins TRBV7-2 to TRBJ1-4, with 9 bases that match TRBD1. This CDR3 has 15 amino acids. V shed 1 base and J 7 bases; nucleotides not matched to a gene: 4. Looked up from germline, CDR1 is SGHTA and CDR2 is FQGNSA. The CDR3 DNA reads TGTGCCAGCAGCTTAGGGACAGGGGAGGCTGAAAAACTGTTTTTT. This gives the protein CASSLGTGEAEKLFF.

The J gene is TRBJ2-3, the V gene TRBV5-1; a possible D gene is TRBD2 (6 bases). The V gene's germline CDR1 is SGHRS and CDR2 YFSETQ. CDR3 size: 17 residues. The ends were cut back, 2 bases at V and 2 bases at J, with 18 bases in the middle. This CDR3 reads CASSLRSYGGNTDTQYF. CDR3 in DNA: TGCGCCAGCAGCTTAAGGTCCTATGGCGGGAACACAGATACGCAGTATTTT.

The chain is built from TRBV7-9 and TRBJ1-3; TRBD1 aligns across 11 bases. The CDR3 is 17 residues long. Germline trimming cut 4 bases from V and 3 bases from J; bases unmatched to any gene: 8. CDR1 and CDR2 (germline): SEHNR, FQNEAQ (reference sequence). The DNA of the CDR3 is TGTGCCAGCAGCTGGACAGGGGGCCAACATATTGGAAACACCATATATTTT. This translates into CASSWTGGQHIGNTIYF.

This chain connects TRBV7-2 to TRBJ2-7; tentative D call: TRBD1 (7 bases). In germline, CDR1 is SGHTA, CDR2 FQGNSA. Trimming removed 2 bases at V and 2 bases at J, with 13 bases between. CDR3 size: 15 residues. This CDR3 reads CASSLRPGGTYEQYF. Written as DNA, the CDR3 is TGTGCCAGCAGCTTAAGGCCAGGGGGGACCTACGAGCAGTACTTC.